This T cell receptor beta chain was observed in a study of T cell repertoires in cytomegalovirus infection. For the study at large: Indications of both CMV infection and matching HLA type were provided by public TCR beta signatures.

Per germline, CDR1 SEHNR and CDR2 FQNEAQ (reference sequence). V was cut by 5 bases and J by 14 bases, with 7 bases left in between. The CDR3 runs 9 residues. This clonotype was recorded a few times. Its antigen is undetermined. TCRdb re-analysed the reads in MiXCR, keeping a single row per CDR3 protein. The sample includes about 920,000 distinct CDR3 sequences, less than 40% of them seen just once. This clonotype was obtained from a human donor in good health (CMV status not recorded). Some clones in this sample may be carry-over from other donors' samples. The sample consisted of cultured CD8+ T cells from PBMCs, taken from culture after CMV antigen stimulation. This rearrangement joins TRBV7-9 to TRBJ2-1; D may be TRBD1 (6 bases). The CDR3 DNA reads as TGTGCCAGCAGCCCAGGGGAGTTCTTC. Translation gives CASSPGEFF.